The 16 T cell receptor beta chains below come from one sample, sequenced in a study of PD-1 blockade in classical Hodgkin lymphoma (dated by TCRdb to the early 2020s). The library was produced with the immunoSEQ multiplex PCR assay. TCRdb took over this immuneACCESS table, retaining in-frame rearrangements with V and J assigned. Such tables are incomplete; in checked studies, under half of the missing clones stem from an unresolved V gene, and the remainder is unexplained. The sample yields approximately 20,000 clones; about 85% were counted once. Together, the top ten hold 1% to 1.5% of the sample. Reading the label with the study, this specimen's time point is: newly diagnosed, previously untreated cHL patient sample. Using a Miltenyi CD4+ T cell isolation kit, CD4+ T cells were purified from thawed PBMCs through magnetic negative selection. Sequenced sample: CD4+ T cells from blood. The receptors stem from a human donor with classical Hodgkin lymphoma.

The CDR3 DNA reads TGTGCCACTAGGAGACCGGGACAGAGCGGCGATGAGCAGTTCTTC. Translation gives CATRRPGQSGDEQFF. This chain connects TRBV19 to TRBJ2-1; 7 bases agree with TRBD1. V shed 10 bases and J 8 bases; nucleotides not matched to a gene: 17. In germline, CDR1 is LNHDA, CDR2 SQIVND (reference sequence). The CDR3 runs to 15 residues.

The chain recombines TRBV1 with TRBJ2-1; the D segment call TRBD2 is taken from the table without a DNA check. TRBV1 is shown as a pseudogene. The CDR3 sequence is 15 residues long. CDR3 nucleotides: TGCACCAGTAGTCTTAGCGGGCACATGTACAATGAGCAGTTCTTC. It yields the protein CTSSLSGHMYNEQFF.

This sequence joins TRBV28 and TRBJ2-5, with TRBD1 matching over 9 bases. The J call may be mistaken, given a closer DNA end match to TRBJ2-7. Germline V lookup: CDR1 MDHEN, CDR2 SYDVKM. This CDR3 is built from 15 residues. The CDR3 loop reads CASSLWGTGTHEQYF. The CDR3 DNA reads as TGTGCCAGCAGTTTATGGGGGACAGGGACCCACGAGCAGTACTTC.

V usage is TRBV9 and J usage is TRBJ2-3; a possible D gene is TRBD2 (6 bases). V lost 0 bases to trimming and J lost 2 bases, with 13 bases between them. Germline V CDR1 and CDR2: SGDLS, YYNGEE. The CDR3 runs to 16 residues. CDR3 residues: CASSVDLAGNTDTQYF. The CDR3 DNA reads as TGTGCCAGCAGCGTAGATCTGGCGGGAAACACAGATACGCAGTATTTT.

In its sample, this clone was seen once. This chain links TRBV9 with TRBJ2-1, with 10 bases fitting TRBD2. The CDR3 spans 16 residues. Germline trimming cut 4 bases from V and 4 bases from J; bases unmatched to any gene: 8. The germline V gene encodes CDR1 SGDLS and CDR2 YYNGEE. The CDR3 DNA reads as TGTGCCAGCAGCTCCAAACTAGCGGGGATATACAATGAGCAGTTCTTC. Its translation: CASSSKLAGIYNEQFF.

This clone appeared a few times. The chain carries TRBV27 and TRBJ1-5; 7 positions agree with TRBD1. The CDR3 contains 14 residues. In germline, CDR1 is MNHEY, CDR2 SMNVEV (reference sequence). The V segment lost 5 bases and the J segment 7 bases; nucleotides outside the gene matches: 8. This CDR3 is CASSRAGGYQPQHF. The DNA of the CDR3 is TGTGCCAGCAGTCGTGCAGGGGGTTACCAGCCCCAGCATTTT.

This chain links TRBV19 with TRBJ2-3; perhaps TRBD1 as D (7 bases). CDR1 is LNHDA, CDR2 SQIVND, per germline (reference sequence). CDR3 length: 15 residues. V lost 4 bases and J lost 1, with 12 bases in between. CDR3 coding DNA: TGTGCCAGTAGTAGGCGGGACAGCGGCACAGATACGCAGTATTTT. This gives the protein CASSRRDSGTDTQYF. Full variable domain (rest looked up from reference TRBV19 and TRBJ2-3): DGGITQSPKYLFRKEGQNVTLSCEQNLNHDAMYWYRQDPGQGLRLIYYSQIVNDFQKGDIAEGYSVSREKKESFPLTVTSAQKNPTAFYLCASSRRDSGTDTQYFGPGTRLTVL.

The chain carries TRBV6-5 and TRBJ1-1; the match to TRBD1 covers 7 bases. This CDR3 spans 13 amino acids. Germline lookup yields CDR1 MNHEY and CDR2 SVGAGI. The V gene end was trimmed by 5 bases and the J gene end by 9 bases; junction bases not matched to a gene: 9. The CDR3 bases are TGTGCCAGCAGTACGGACAGGAGACTCCAAGCTTTCTTT. Encoded protein: CASSTDRRLQAFF.

V usage is TRBV28 and J usage is TRBJ2-4, with TRBD2 matching 8 bases. Germline V gene sequence: CDR1 MDHEN, CDR2 SYDVKM. The trim removed 5 bases at V and 7 bases at J, leaving 10 bases unmatched. The CDR3 has 15 residues. The CDR3 nucleotides are TGTGCCAGCAGTCTTACTAGCGGCCTCACCAACATTCAGTACTTC. Translating gives CASSLTSGLTNIQYF.

CDR3 in DNA: TGTGCCAGCACCACCTCGGGACTAGCAGTAGGGGAGACCCAGTACTTC. This gives the protein CASTTSGLAVGETQYF. The chain recombines TRBV28 with TRBJ2-5, with TRBD2 identical over 9 bases. The CDR3 extends over 16 amino acids. Germline trimming cut 7 bases from V and 5 bases from J; bases unmatched to any gene: 14. Germline CDR1 reads MDHEN; CDR2 reads SYDVKM.

The V call is TRBV5-1, the J call TRBJ1-3; D possibly corresponds to TRBD1 (5 bases). Germline V gives CDR1 SGHRS, CDR2 YFSETQ. With 4 bases removed from V and 0 bases from J, the gap between germline ends came to 11 bases. The CDR3 runs 15 residues. The CDR3 sequence: CASSAGTTSGNTIYF. The CDR3 DNA sequence: TGCGCCAGCAGCGCCGGGACGACCTCTGGAAACACCATATATTTT.

This sequence joins TRBV9 and TRBJ1-2; D possibly corresponds to TRBD1 (6 bases). CDR1 and CDR2 from the germline V gene are SGDLS and YYNGEE. Trimming took 3 bases from V and 5 from J, leaving 14 bases between them. The CDR3 has 14 residues. CDR3 sequence (DNA): TGTGCCAGCAGCGGGTCGGGACACCGGTATGGCTACACCTTC. This gives the protein CASSGSGHRYGYTF.

There are a few counts of this clone. This chain links TRBV19 with TRBJ2-1; 7 bases agree with TRBD1. V lost 2 bases to trimming and J lost 3 bases; unmatched junction nucleotides: 4. Per germline, CDR1 LNHDA and CDR2 SQIVND (reference sequence). The CDR3 runs to 15 residues. The CDR3 loop is CASSITRTGYNEQFF. CDR3 nucleotides: TGTGCCAGTAGTATAACCAGGACAGGCTACAATGAGCAGTTCTTC.

The chain has TRBV19 and TRBJ1-2; D possibly corresponds to TRBD1 (6 bases). Trimming removed 9 bases from V and 2 bases from J, with 10 bases in between. Per the germline V gene, CDR1 is LNHDA and CDR2 is SQIVND (reference sequence). CDR3 size: 12 residues. The CDR3 DNA is TGTGCCAGCCGGGACACGAACTATGGCTACACCTTC. Its translation is CASRDTNYGYTF.

V and J are TRBV6-5 and TRBJ2-2; unclear D gene. The V end was cut by 6 bases, the J end by 0 bases, with 2 bases between. CDR1 and CDR2 (germline): MNHEY, SVGAGI. This CDR3 contains 12 residues. CDR3 sequence (DNA): TGTGCCAGCAGCACGAACACCGGGGAGCTGTTTTTT. This codes for CASSTNTGELFF.

The V call is TRBV28, the J call TRBJ1-2, with a tentative D call TRBD1 (6 bases). Germline V lookup: CDR1 MDHEN, CDR2 SYDVKM. The CDR3 sequence is 18 residues long. Trimming left V 7 bases short and J 5 bases short, with 29 bases between. This CDR3 is CASISNRDTSYGGYGYTF. CDR3 in DNA: TGTGCCAGCATCTCGAACCGGGACACCTCCTATGGCGGGTATGGCTACACCTTC.